This TCR beta chain was identified in a study of cytomegalovirus exposure and HLA in healthy donors. 60 Vbeta and 13 Jbeta primers were used in PCR. Libraries were prepared by immunoSEQ multiplex PCR; TCRdb keeps only in-frame clonotypes and omits some of them. The sample consists of 55,000 to 80,000 clones, approximately 82% of them appearing once. Germline CDR1 MGHDK, CDR2 SYGVNS. V was pared by 2 bases and J by 7 bases, with 6 bases of the junction left unmatched. This CDR3 spans 15 amino acids. The TCR sequence derives from a man younger than 30 in good health and CMV-seronegative. The chain links TRBV25-1 to TRBJ2-1; 9 nucleotides match TRBD1. The sequenced sample was PBMCs. In DNA, the CDR3 is TGTGCCAGCAGTGAAAAGGGACAGGGCCAAAATGAGCAGTTCTTC. This sequence encodes CASSEKGQGQNEQFF.